Below, one T cell receptor (beta chain) is given with its context. This sample is drawn from a study of cytomegalovirus exposure and HLA in healthy donors. Amplification used 60 Vbeta primers and 13 Jbeta primers. The repertoire was sequenced with immunoSEQ multiplex PCR; TCRdb's copy has only in-frame clones and lacks some. The table shows 170,000 or so clones, with 77% occurring only once. The source of this sequence is a woman aged 25-40 years in good health and CMV-seropositive. Sequencing was carried out using PBMCs.

CDR3 protein: CASSYRGYGYTF. The CDR3, as DNA: TGTGCCAGCAGCTACCGGGGTTATGGCTACACCTTC. V gene TRBV7-2 combines with J gene TRBJ1-2, with D hard to call. This CDR3 has 12 amino acids. The V and J ends lost 4 bases and 5 bases respectively, with 8 bases between them. Germline CDR1 and CDR2: SGHTA and FQGNSA.